The 8 T cell receptor beta chains presented below share a single source sample, sequenced in a study of T cells expressing NK-cell markers. After re-calling the 5' RACE reads, TCRdb lists one entry per CDR3 protein, DNA absent. The sample includes about 260,000 distinct CDR3 sequences. The sequencing sample was made of blood T cells: a sorted CD56 or NKG2C T cell subset, CD4+ or CD8+ T cells, or bulk PBMC T cells (not recorded which). All receptors derive from a woman between 18 and 69 years old in good health.

This sequence joins TRBV5-1 and TRBJ2-2; the TCRdb call, TRBD2, lacks DNA for checking. Looked up from germline, CDR1 is SGHRS and CDR2 is YFSETQ. The CDR3 covers 15 residues. CDR3 amino acids: CASSLIGSGTGELFF.

CDR3 protein: CASSLFTGVMDNEQFF. The gene calls are TRBV18 and TRBJ2-1; there is no DNA to check the TCRdb D call of TRBD1. In germline, CDR1 is KGHSH, CDR2 LQKENI. CDR3 length: 16 amino acids.

The genes are TRBV6-2 or TRBV6-3 and TRBJ2-4; TCRdb indicates TRBD1, and absent DNA this call remains unverified. Germline-derived CDR1 and CDR2 are MNHEY and SVGEGT. The CDR3 is 14 amino acids. The CDR3 is CASNFGQAKNIQYF.

The chain carries TRBV20-1 and TRBJ1-3; the TCRdb call, TRBD1, lacks DNA for checking. There are 16 residues in the CDR3. CDR1 and CDR2 from the germline V gene are DFQATT and SNEGSKA (reference sequence). The CDR3 is CSARDMDRLSGNTIYF.

This chain connects TRBV12-3 or TRBV12-4 to TRBJ2-1; the D gene TCRdb calls, TRBD2, cannot be checked with no DNA. The CDR3 has 16 residues. This CDR3 is CASSPPGTSGSGEQFF.

The rearrangement uses TRBV10-3 and TRBJ2-3; the TCRdb D gene call, TRBD1, has no DNA to confirm it. There are 17 residues in the CDR3. Germline V gene sequence: CDR1 ENHRY, CDR2 SYGVKD. Here the CDR3 reads CATLPSFGGAVTDTQYF.

V gene TRBV5-5 combines with J gene TRBJ1-3; the TCRdb call, TRBD1, lacks DNA for checking. Germline V gene sequence: CDR1 SGHKS, CDR2 YYEKEE (reference sequence). The CDR3 extends over 16 amino acids. The CDR3 here is CASSSTGSSSGNTIYF. The full variable domain, its missing parts supplied by reference TRBV5-5 and TRBJ1-3, is DAGVTQSPTHLIKTRGQQVTLRCSPISGHKSVSWYQQVLGQGPQFIFQYYEKEERGRGNFPDRFSARQFPNYSSELNVNALLLGDSALYLCASSSTGSSSGNTIYFGEGSWLTVV.

The chain joins TRBV6-1 to TRBJ2-3; there is no DNA to check the TCRdb D call of TRBD2. In germline, CDR1 is MNHNS, CDR2 SASEGT. The CDR3 has 14 amino acids. CDR3 region: CASLSRGKTDTQYF.